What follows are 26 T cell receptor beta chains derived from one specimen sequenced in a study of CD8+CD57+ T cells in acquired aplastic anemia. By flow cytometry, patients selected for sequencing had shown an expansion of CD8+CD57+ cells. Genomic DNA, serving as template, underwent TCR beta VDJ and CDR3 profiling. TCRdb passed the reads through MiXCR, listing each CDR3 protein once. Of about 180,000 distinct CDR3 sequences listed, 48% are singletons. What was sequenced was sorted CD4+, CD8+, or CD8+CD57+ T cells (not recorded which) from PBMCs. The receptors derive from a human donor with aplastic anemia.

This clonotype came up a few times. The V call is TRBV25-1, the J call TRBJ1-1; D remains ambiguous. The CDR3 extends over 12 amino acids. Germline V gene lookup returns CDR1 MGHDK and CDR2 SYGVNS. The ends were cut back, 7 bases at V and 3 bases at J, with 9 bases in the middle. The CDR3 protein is CASTLGDTEAFF. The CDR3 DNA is TGTGCCAGCACGTTAGGTGACACTGAAGCTTTCTTT.

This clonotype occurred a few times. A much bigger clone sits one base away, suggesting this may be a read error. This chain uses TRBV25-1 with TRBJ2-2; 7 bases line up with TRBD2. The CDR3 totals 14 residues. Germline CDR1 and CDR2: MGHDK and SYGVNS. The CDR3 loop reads CASSLGGFNGGLFF. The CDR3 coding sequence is TGTGCCAGCAGCTTGGGAGGGTTCAACGGGGGGCTGTTTTTT.

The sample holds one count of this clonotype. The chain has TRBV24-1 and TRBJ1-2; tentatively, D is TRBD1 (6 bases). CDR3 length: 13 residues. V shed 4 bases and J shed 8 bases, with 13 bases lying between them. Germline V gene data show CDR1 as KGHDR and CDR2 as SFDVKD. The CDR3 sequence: CATSDNRAIGYTF. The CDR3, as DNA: TGTGCCACCAGTGACAACAGGGCTATCGGCTACACCTTC.

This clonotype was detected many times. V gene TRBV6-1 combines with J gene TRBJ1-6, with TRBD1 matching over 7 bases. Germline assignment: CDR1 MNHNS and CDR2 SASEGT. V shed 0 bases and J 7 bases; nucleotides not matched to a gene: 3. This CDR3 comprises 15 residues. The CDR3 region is CASSEAGQANSPLHF. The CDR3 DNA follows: TGTGCCAGCAGTGAAGCCGGACAGGCAAATTCACCCCTCCACTTT.

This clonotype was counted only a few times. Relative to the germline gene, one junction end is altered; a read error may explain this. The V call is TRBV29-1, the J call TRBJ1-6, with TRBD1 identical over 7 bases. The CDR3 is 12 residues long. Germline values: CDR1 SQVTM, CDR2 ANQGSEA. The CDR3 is CSAEGQDGTLHF. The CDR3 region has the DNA TGCAGCGCTGAAGGACAGGACGGAACCCTCCACTTT.

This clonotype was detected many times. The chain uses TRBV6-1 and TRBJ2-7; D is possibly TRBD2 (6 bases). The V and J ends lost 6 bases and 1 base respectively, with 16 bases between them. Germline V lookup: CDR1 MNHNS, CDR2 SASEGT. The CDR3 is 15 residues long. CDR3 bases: TGTGCCAGCAGCCGATATAGCGGTAATTCCTACGAGCAGTACTTC. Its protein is CASSRYSGNSYEQYF.

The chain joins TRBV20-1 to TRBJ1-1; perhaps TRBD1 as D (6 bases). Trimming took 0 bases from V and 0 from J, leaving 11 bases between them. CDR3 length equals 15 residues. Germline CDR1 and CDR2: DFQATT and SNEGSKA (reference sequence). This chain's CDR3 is CSARDLGGLNTEAFF. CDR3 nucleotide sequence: TGCAGTGCTAGAGATTTGGGGGGCTTGAACACTGAAGCTTTCTTT.

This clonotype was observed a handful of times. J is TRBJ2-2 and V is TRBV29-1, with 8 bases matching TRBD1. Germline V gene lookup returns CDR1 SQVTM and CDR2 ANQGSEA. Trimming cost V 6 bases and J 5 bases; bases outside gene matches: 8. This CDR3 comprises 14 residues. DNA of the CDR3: TGCAGCGTCACAACAGGGGGGAGGACCGGGGAGCTGTTTTTT. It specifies CSVTTGGRTGELFF.

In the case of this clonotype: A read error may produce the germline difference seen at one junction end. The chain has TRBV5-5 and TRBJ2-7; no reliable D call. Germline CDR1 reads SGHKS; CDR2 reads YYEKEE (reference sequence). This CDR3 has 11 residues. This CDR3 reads CASSLVNEEYF. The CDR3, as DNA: TGTGCCAGCAGCTTGGTAAACGAGGAGTACTTC.

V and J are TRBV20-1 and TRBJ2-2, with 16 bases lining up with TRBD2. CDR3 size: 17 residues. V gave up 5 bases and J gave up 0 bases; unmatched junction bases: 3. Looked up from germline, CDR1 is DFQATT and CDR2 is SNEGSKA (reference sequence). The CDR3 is CSAEGLAGGANTGELFF. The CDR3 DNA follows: TGCAGTGCTGAGGGACTAGCGGGAGGGGCGAACACCGGGGAGCTGTTTTTT.

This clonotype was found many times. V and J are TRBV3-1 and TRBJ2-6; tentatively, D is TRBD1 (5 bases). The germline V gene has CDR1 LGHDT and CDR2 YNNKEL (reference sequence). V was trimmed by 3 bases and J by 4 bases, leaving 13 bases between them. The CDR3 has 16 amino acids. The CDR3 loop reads CASSHRSGSGANVLTF. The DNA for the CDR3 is TGTGCCAGCAGCCACCGATCAGGGTCCGGGGCCAACGTCCTGACTTTC.

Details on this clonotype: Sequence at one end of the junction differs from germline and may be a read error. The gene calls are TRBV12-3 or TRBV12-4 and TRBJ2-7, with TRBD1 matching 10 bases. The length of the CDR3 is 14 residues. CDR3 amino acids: CAGSPGQGAYEQYF. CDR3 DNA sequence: TGTGCCGGCAGTCCAGGACAGGGGGCCTACGAGCAGTACTTC.

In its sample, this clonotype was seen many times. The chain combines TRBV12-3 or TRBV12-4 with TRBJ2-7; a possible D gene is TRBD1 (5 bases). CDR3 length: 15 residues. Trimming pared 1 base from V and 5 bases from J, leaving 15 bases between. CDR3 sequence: CASSLGGREAHEQYF. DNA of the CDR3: TGTGCCAGCAGTTTAGGCGGCAGGGAAGCTCACGAGCAGTACTTC.

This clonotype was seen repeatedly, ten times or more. The CDR3 is CASSDRDSHYGYTF. CDR3 nucleotides: TGTGCCAGCAGTGACCGGGACAGCCACTATGGCTACACCTTC. This chain links TRBV6-4 with TRBJ1-2; the match to TRBD1 covers 7 bases. Germline-derived CDR1 and CDR2 are MRHNA and SNTAGT. V was clipped by 2 bases and J by 3 bases; unmatched bases: 3. The CDR3 is made up of 14 amino acids.

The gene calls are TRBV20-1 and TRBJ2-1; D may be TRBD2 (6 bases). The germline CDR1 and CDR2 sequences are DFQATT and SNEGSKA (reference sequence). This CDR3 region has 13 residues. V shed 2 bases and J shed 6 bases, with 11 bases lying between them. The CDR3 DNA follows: TGCAGTGCTAGATCGCTCGGGGGCAATGAGCAGTTCTTC. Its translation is CSARSLGGNEQFF.

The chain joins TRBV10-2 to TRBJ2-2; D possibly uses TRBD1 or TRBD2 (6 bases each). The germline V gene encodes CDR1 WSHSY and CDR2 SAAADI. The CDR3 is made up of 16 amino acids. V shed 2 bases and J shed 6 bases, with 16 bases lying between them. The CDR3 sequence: CASSEQAGEVAGELFF. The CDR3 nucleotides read TGCGCCAGCAGTGAGCAGGCAGGGGAGGTCGCCGGGGAGCTGTTTTTT.

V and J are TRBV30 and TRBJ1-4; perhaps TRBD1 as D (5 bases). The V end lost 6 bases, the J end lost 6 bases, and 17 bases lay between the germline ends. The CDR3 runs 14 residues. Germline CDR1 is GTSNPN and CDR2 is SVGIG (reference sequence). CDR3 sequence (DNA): TGTGCCTGCCACAAGAGAGGGGCAGATGAAAAACTGTTTTTT. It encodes CACHKRGADEKLFF.

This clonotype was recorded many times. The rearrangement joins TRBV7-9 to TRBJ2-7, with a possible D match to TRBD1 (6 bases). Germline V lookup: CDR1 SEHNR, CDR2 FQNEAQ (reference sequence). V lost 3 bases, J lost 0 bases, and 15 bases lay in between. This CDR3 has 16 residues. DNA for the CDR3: TGTGCCAGCAGCTTTGAACGGACAGCGAACTCCTACGAGCAGTACTTC. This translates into CASSFERTANSYEQYF.

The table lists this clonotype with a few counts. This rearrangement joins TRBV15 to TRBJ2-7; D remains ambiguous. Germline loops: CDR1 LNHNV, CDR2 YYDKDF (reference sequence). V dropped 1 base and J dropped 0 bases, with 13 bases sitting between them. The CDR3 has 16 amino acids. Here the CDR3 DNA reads TGTGCCACCAGCAGAGTGATGACGGGCGGCTCCTACGAGCAGTACTTC. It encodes CATSRVMTGGSYEQYF.

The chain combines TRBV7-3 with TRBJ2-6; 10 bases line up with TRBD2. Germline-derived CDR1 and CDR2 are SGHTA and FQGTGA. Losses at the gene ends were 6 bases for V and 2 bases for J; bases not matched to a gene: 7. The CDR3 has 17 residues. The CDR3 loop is CASSLLAGVTGANVLTF. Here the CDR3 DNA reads TGTGCCAGCAGTCTCCTAGCGGGAGTCACTGGGGCCAACGTCCTGACTTTC.

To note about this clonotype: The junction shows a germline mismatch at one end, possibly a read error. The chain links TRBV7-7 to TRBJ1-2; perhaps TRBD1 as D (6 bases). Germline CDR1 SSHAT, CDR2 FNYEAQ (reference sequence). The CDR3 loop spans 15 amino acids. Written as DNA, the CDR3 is TGTGCTAGCAGAGACACCACAGGGAGGAACTATGGCTACACCTTC. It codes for CASRDTTGRNYGYTF.

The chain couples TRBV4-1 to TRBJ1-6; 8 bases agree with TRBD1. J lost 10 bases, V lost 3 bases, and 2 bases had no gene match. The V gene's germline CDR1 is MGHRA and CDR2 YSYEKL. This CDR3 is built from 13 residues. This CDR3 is CASSQDRESPLHF. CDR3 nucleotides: TGCGCCAGCAGCCAGGACAGGGAATCACCCCTCCACTTT.

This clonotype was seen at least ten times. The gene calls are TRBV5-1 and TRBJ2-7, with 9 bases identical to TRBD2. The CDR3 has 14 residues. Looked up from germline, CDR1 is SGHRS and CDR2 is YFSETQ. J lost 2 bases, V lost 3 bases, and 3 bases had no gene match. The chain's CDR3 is CASSSTSGAYEQYF. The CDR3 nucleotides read TGCGCCAGCAGCTCGACTAGCGGAGCCTACGAGCAGTACTTC.

CDR3 in amino acids: CASSGGQGGTF. The CDR3 DNA reads TGTGCCAGCAGCGGGGGACAGGGAGGAACCTTC. V gene TRBV5-4 combines with J gene TRBJ1-2; TRBD1 matches at 9 bases. Germline CDR1 SGHNT, CDR2 YYREEE (reference sequence). With 4 bases clipped from V and 14 bases from J, the junction kept 6 bases outside the gene matches. The CDR3 is made up of 11 amino acids.

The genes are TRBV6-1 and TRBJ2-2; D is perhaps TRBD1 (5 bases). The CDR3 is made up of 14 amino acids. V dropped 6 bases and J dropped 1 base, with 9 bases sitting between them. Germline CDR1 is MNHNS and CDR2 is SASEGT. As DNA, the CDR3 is TGTGCCAGCAGGATCGGACAGAACACCGGGGAGCTGTTTTTT. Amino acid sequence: CASRIGQNTGELFF.

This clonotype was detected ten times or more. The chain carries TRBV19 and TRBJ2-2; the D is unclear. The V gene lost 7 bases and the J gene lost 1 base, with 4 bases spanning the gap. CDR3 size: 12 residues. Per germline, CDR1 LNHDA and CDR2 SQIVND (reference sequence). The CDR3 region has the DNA TGTGCCAGTAATTTGAACACCGGGGAGCTGTTTTTT. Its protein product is CASNLNTGELFF.